This T cell receptor (beta chain) was sequenced in a study of T-cell memory formation after mild COVID-19. Findings and caveats of the study: The appearance of some responding clones in pre-infection memory suggested that cross-reactive memory joined. Still unconfirmed is whether the second-wave clones peaking on day 37 recognized SARS-CoV-2.

One entry per CDR3 protein results from TCRdb running MiXCR on the 5' RACE reads. The data hold 350,000 to 500,000 distinct CDR3 sequences, with more than 20% observed a single time. Germline V gene sequence: CDR1 GTSNPN, CDR2 SVGIG (reference sequence). The CDR3 covers 14 residues. The germline V and J ends were trimmed by 0 bases and 8 bases, with 13 bases remaining between them. This clonotype was detected a few times. The antigen is undetermined. The source is an adult woman who had mild COVID-19 (a few samples of this study predate the infection). Cell type and time point are not known. The chain combines TRBV30 with TRBJ2-2; a possible D gene is TRBD1 (8 bases). Sequenced material: PBMCs or a T cell subset sorted from them (not recorded which). Here the CDR3 DNA reads TGTGCCTGGAGTGTACAGGGGGGGGTTGGGGAGCTGTTTTTT. Translation gives CAWSVQGGVGELFF. The whole variable domain, filled in from reference TRBV30 and TRBJ2-2, reads SQTIHQWPATLVQPVGSPLSLECTVEGTSNPNLYWYRQAAGRGLQLLFYSVGIGQISSEVPQNLSASRPQDRQFILSSKKLLLSDSGFYLCAWSVQGGVGELFFGEGSRLTVL.